A single sample gave rise to the 7 T cell receptor beta chains below, sequenced in a study of blood T cell repertoires in COVID-19. Some clones are missing from TCRdb's copy, which holds only in-frame ones; the method was immunoSEQ multiplex PCR. This sample has 450,000 to 500,000 clones, with 70% to 90% found just once. What was sequenced was PBMCs or T cells enriched from blood (not recorded which). The receptors were gathered from a woman aged 60-75 years who had recovered from COVID-19.

This chain joins TRBV11-2 and TRBJ1-3; a possible D gene is TRBD1 (6 bases). The CDR3 consists of 17 residues. V shed 4 bases and J shed 0 bases, with 16 bases lying between them. Germline-derived CDR1 and CDR2 are SGHAT and FQNNGV. The CDR3 DNA reads TGTGCCAGCAGCTCCGGGAGGGGGGCCACCTCTGGAAACACCATATATTTT. Amino acids: CASSSGRGATSGNTIYF.

Only one count was recorded for this clone. The rearrangement uses TRBV9 and TRBJ1-2; 8 nucleotides match TRBD1. CDR1 SGDLS and CDR2 YYNGEE come from the germline V gene. V lost 3 bases to trimming and J lost 6 bases; unmatched junction nucleotides: 10. The CDR3 spans 15 residues. Here the CDR3 reads CASSAWEGGQDGYTF. In nucleotides, the CDR3 is TGTGCCAGCAGCGCCTGGGAGGGGGGACAGGATGGCTACACCTTC.

The gene calls are TRBV7-9 and TRBJ1-1; TRBD1 is a possible D gene (6 bases). The CDR3 covers 15 residues. V dropped 5 bases and J dropped 1 base, with 14 bases sitting between them. Germline V gene data show CDR1 as SEHNR and CDR2 as FQNEAQ (reference sequence). DNA of the CDR3: TGTGCCAGCAGCATTCCGGGACAACCGAACACTGAAGCTTTCTTT. Translated: CASSIPGQPNTEAFF.

This chain uses TRBV5-1 with TRBJ2-2, with TRBD1 identical over 8 bases. Per germline, CDR1 SGHRS and CDR2 YFSETQ. J was trimmed by 6 bases and V by 0 bases; bases with no gene match: 7. The CDR3 runs to 16 residues. The CDR3 region has the DNA TGCGCCAGCAGCTTGGAACCAGGGGGCAAGGCCGGGGAGCTGTTTTTT. Protein product: CASSLEPGGKAGELFF.

The chain employs TRBV27 and TRBJ1-3; tentatively, D is TRBD1 (6 bases). The CDR3 covers 16 residues. Trimming removed 4 bases at V and 0 bases at J, with 13 bases between. CDR1 is MNHEY and CDR2 is SMNVEV in the germline V gene (reference sequence). The CDR3: CASSWGPGLSGNTIYF. In DNA, the CDR3 is TGTGCCAGCAGTTGGGGGCCGGGGCTCTCTGGAAACACCATATATTTT.

This clone was recorded a few times. The gene calls are TRBV6-5 and TRBJ1-2, with TRBD1 as a possible D gene (6 bases). Germline CDR1 MNHEY, CDR2 SVGAGI. V lost 6 bases and J 3 bases, leaving 11 bases between the germline ends. CDR3 length: 13 residues. DNA of the CDR3: TGTGCCAGCAGGGGGGCAGGGGACTATGGCTACACCTTC. Amino acid sequence: CASRGAGDYGYTF.

V usage is TRBV3-1 (or the pseudogene TRBV3-2) and J usage is TRBJ1-3; TRBD1 matches at 10 bases. The CDR3 spans 15 residues. V gave up 4 bases and J gave up 4 bases; unmatched junction bases: 4. Per the germline V gene, CDR1 is LGHDT and CDR2 is YNNKEL (reference sequence). The DNA of the CDR3 is TGTGCCAGCAGCCTGGGGACAGGGGCCGGAAACACCATATATTTT. This gives the protein CASSLGTGAGNTIYF.